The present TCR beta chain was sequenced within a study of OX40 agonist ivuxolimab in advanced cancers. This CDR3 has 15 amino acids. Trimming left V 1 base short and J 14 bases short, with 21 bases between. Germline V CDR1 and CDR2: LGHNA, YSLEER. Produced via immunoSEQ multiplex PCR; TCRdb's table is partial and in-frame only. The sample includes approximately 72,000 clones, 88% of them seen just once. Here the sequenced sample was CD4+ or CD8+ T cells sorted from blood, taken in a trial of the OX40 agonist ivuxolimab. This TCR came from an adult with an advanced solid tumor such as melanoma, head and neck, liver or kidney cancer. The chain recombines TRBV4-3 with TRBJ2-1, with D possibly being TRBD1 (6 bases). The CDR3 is CASSQGRASGARKFF. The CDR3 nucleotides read TGCGCCAGCAGCCAAGGGCGGGCGTCAGGGGCTCGTAAGTTCTTC.